This passage covers 10 T cell receptor beta chains from one sample sequenced in a study of blood T cell repertoires in COVID-19. Sequenced by immunoSEQ multiplex PCR; TCRdb stores in-frame clones only, minus some. The sample yields about 200,000 clones, roughly 89% seen once. Sequenced: PBMCs or T cells enriched from blood (not recorded which). The receptors come from a woman aged 40 to 55 with acute COVID-19.

This chain links TRBV19 with TRBJ2-6, with D possibly matching TRBD1 (5 bases). Per germline, CDR1 LNHDA and CDR2 SQIVND (reference sequence). V was cut by 3 bases and J by 0 bases, with 15 bases left in between. This CDR3 region has 18 residues. CDR3 in amino acids: CASSMWQGSPSGANVLTF. CDR3 sequence (DNA): TGTGCCAGTAGTATGTGGCAGGGAAGCCCCTCTGGGGCCAACGTCCTGACTTTC.

This chain joins TRBV7-8 and TRBJ2-5; the D gene is possibly TRBD1 (5 bases). Trimming cost V 1 base and J 3 bases, with 9 bases left between them. The CDR3 length is 14 residues. Per germline, CDR1 SGHVS and CDR2 FQNEAQ. Written as DNA, the CDR3 is TGTGCCAGCAGCTTAGACAGGTTAGAAGAGACCCAGTACTTC. It codes for CASSLDRLEETQYF.

V gene TRBV19 combines with J gene TRBJ2-7; 10 bases agree with TRBD1. This CDR3 region has 16 residues. V lost 10 bases, J lost 3 bases, and 15 bases stayed unmatched. Germline values: CDR1 LNHDA, CDR2 SQIVND (reference sequence). This chain's CDR3 is CATTKGFGTGVYEQYF. CDR3 sequence (DNA): TGTGCCACTACAAAGGGTTTTGGGACAGGGGTCTACGAGCAGTACTTC. Looking up the rest from reference TRBV19 and TRBJ2-7 gives the full variable domain: DGGITQSPKYLFRKEGQNVTLSCEQNLNHDAMYWYRQDPGQGLRLIYYSQIVNDFQKGDIAEGYSVSREKKESFPLTVTSAQKNPTAFYLCATTKGFGTGVYEQYFGPGTRLTVT.

The CDR3 loop is CASSASRYWDREASPLHF. CDR3 DNA: TGTGCCAGCAGTGCATCTAGATATTGGGACAGGGAGGCCTCACCCCTCCACTTT. The chain recombines TRBV6-1 with TRBJ1-6; 9 bases agree with TRBD1. Germline-derived CDR1 and CDR2 are MNHNS and SASEGT. The V gene end was trimmed by 4 bases and the J gene end by 10 bases; junction bases not matched to a gene: 17. The CDR3 is made up of 18 amino acids.

As for this clone: The same CDR3 also results from other DNA sequences found in this sample. The chain couples TRBV4-2 to TRBJ2-7; TRBD2 agrees at 10 bases. Germline CDR1 is LGHNA and CDR2 is YNFKEQ. After removal of 2 bases from V and 3 bases from J, the junction contained 4 bases not matched to a gene. This CDR3 has 15 residues. CDR3 coding DNA: TGTGCCAGCAGCCAACGACTAGCGGGCTACTACGAGCAGTACTTC. As protein: CASSQRLAGYYEQYF.

Only a few counts were recorded for this clone. The rearrangement uses TRBV3-1 (or the pseudogene TRBV3-2) and TRBJ2-1, with TRBD2 matching 8 bases. The V gene's germline CDR1 is LGHDT and CDR2 YNNKEL (reference sequence). The CDR3 contains 13 residues. V trimming: 7 bases; J trimming: 11 bases; junction bases outside the gene matches: 10. This CDR3 reads CASNPAGAHQQFF. The CDR3 nucleotides read TGTGCCAGCAACCCAGCGGGGGCCCATCAGCAGTTCTTC.

V usage is TRBV11-2 and J usage is TRBJ2-3; 7 nucleotides match TRBD2. The CDR3 runs to 16 residues. The junction had 11 bases not matched to a gene; V was cut back by 5 bases and J by 3 bases. Germline V gives CDR1 SGHAT, CDR2 FQNNGV. Here the CDR3 reads CASSPGVGGRTDTQYF. The CDR3, as DNA: TGTGCCAGCAGCCCCGGCGTGGGCGGGAGAACAGATACGCAGTATTTT.

The chain combines TRBV5-1 with TRBJ1-4; TRBD1 agrees at 7 bases. There are 15 residues in the CDR3. The ends lost 4 bases at V and 7 bases at J; junction bases unmatched: 10. The germline gives CDR1 SGHRS, CDR2 YFSETQ. The CDR3 protein is CASSPGLQGGEKLFF. CDR3 sequence (DNA): TGCGCCAGCAGCCCCGGACTTCAGGGGGGTGAAAAACTGTTTTTT.

This clone was recorded only once. The chain is built from TRBV6-5 and TRBJ1-2; tentatively, D is TRBD1 (6 bases). Trimming cost V 0 bases and J 7 bases, with 15 bases left between them. This CDR3 is 15 amino acids long. In germline, CDR1 is MNHEY, CDR2 SVGAGI. CDR3 protein: CASSYSIGLGGGYTF. For the CDR3, the DNA is TGTGCCAGCAGTTACTCGATAGGGCTAGGGGGTGGCTACACCTTC.

This chain links TRBV4-1 with TRBJ2-7; D unresolved. Germline V gives CDR1 MGHRA, CDR2 YSYEKL. The CDR3 is 15 residues long. V lost 0 bases to trimming and J lost 2 bases, with 11 bases between them. The CDR3 nucleotides read TGCGCCAGCAGCCAAGACCCGAGCGAAGCCTACGAGCAGTACTTC. Amino acids: CASSQDPSEAYEQYF.